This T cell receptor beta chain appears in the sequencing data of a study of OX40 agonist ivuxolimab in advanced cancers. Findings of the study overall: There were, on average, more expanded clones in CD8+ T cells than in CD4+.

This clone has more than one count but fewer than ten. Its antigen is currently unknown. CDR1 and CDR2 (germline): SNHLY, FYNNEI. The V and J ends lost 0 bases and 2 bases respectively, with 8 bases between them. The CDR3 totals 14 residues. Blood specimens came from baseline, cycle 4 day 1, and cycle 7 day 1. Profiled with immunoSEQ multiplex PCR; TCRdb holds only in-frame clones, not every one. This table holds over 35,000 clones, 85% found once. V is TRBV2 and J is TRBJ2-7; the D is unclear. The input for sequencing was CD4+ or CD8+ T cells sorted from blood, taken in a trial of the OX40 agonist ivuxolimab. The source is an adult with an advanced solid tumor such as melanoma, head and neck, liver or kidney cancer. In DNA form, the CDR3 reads TGTGCCAGCAGTGAAGCCAAGTACACCTACGAGCAGTACTTC. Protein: CASSEAKYTYEQYF.